The sequence of this TCR beta chain was determined in a study of metastatic and nonmetastatic thyroid tumors. V lost 3 bases to trimming and J lost 4 bases, with 9 bases between them. There are 12 residues in the CDR3. Germline CDR1 and CDR2: DFQATT and SNEGSKA (reference sequence). The entire patient cohort was treatment-naive prior to thyroid surgery. Through MiXCR, TCRdb re-clonotyped the PCR reads. The table records 25,000 to 30,000 clones, more than 12% of them present only once. This clone has at least ten counts. Its antigen remains unknown. The study, taken as a whole, reports: Benign nodules were reported to have significantly lower TCR beta diversity than malignant thyroid tumors, in blood and tumor.

The genes are TRBV20-1 and TRBJ2-5, with D possibly matching TRBD1 (5 bases). The sample comprised blood. The origin of this receptor is a female donor with papillary thyroid cancer or a benign thyroid nodule (not recorded which). Some clones in this sample may be carry-over from other donors' samples. The chain's CDR3 is CSARAGPETQYF. The CDR3 coding sequence is TGCAGTGCTAGGGCAGGGCCAGAGACCCAGTACTTC.